These T cell receptor beta chains were read from a single sample in a study of blood T cell repertoires in COVID-19. The data were produced by immunoSEQ multiplex PCR, yet TCRdb's version contains in-frame clones alone and is incomplete. Seen here are approximately 270,000 clones, approximately 85% observed once, and the top ten hold approximately 10%. The material sequenced was peripheral blood. These receptors were obtained from a woman in her seventies with acute or convalescent COVID-19. Each CDR3 is given without its conserved first and last residue.

v_call cdr3_aa
TRBV2 ASSQTYLDEQY
TRBV11-3 ASSTRTSGSTDTQY
TRBV3-1/TRBV3-2 ASRGAGGPETQY
TRBV19 ASSEEAFYGYT
TRBV11-3 ASSLGSGEQF
TRBV3-1/TRBV3-2 ASSHGLAGPNEQF
TRBV2 ASSERGDYGYT
TRBV20-1 SATGRGSRF
TRBV6-1 ASSERKAGGLGRTDTQY
TRBV27 ASSTTAGFYGYT
TRBV19 ATGTSGQETQY
TRBV6-6 ASSRDRGKVTNEKLF
TRBV4-2 ASSQIFLQGIENTIY
TRBV11-2 ASSNLRRGGKAGELF
TRBV3-1/TRBV3-2 ASSLVSSLSELF
TRBV12-5 ASGFGGAEQF
TRBV5-1 ASSSAGGGLQETQY
TRBV5-1 ASSPDRGSYEQY
TRBV7-3 ASSLLAGPQETQY
TRBV5-1 ASAGGTIRNTEAF
TRBV5-1 ASSFSSSDTQY
TRBV20-1 SASLGTARGGYT
TRBV5-4 ASSLAGNYGYT
TRBV28 ASRGGGQGAYEQY
TRBV11-3 ASSPRWTSVQPQH
TRBV19 ATRGRANYGYT
TRBV5-1 ASSLDGTGRDTIY
TRBV11-2 ASRSPGGGLTDTQY
TRBV7-2 ASSPPGREYNEQF
TRBV30 AWRDKPNSPLH
TRBV2 ASSGGDTRERGTQY
TRBV9 ASSVASRDIQY
TRBV10-3 AIRMYGTGANYGYT
TRBV5-1 ASMELAGTDTQY
TRBV5-1 ASSLWNSNTGELF
TRBV4-2 ASSPNPDSSYNEQF
TRBV19 ASRYLGGKETEAF
TRBV11-2 ASSLGQGNTIY
TRBV5-4 ASSLQAISNYGYT
TRBV7-9 ASSPEQGWNEKLF
TRBV5-1 ASAEGGGRSDTQY
TRBV5-1 ASSLDRAPYNEQF
TRBV9 ASSVNTGDTQY
TRBV4-1 ASSHRTGAMIDEQF
TRBV19 ATHKGGDYNQPQH
TRBV20-1 SASPGNTGELF
TRBV11-2 ASSLLPGGRTDTQY
TRBV3-1/TRBV3-2 ASRDSRMWYT
TRBV28 ASSLRVPVEAF
TRBV5-1 ASSFQGTAALGGYT
TRBV14 ASRHAGETQY
TRBV7-7 ASSPTGGRSDTQY
TRBV5-6 ASSFRGGNTIY
TRBV19 ASSMRVGAHTEAF
TRBV7-2 ASSPRGGREAF
TRBV5-1 ASSSDRDYGYT